The 8 T cell receptor beta chains below come from one sample, sequenced in a study of cytomegalovirus exposure and HLA in healthy donors. PCR amplification relied on 60 Vbeta primers (plus 13 Jbeta primers). Clones were sequenced by immunoSEQ multiplex PCR, and TCRdb holds only the in-frame ones, with some missing. The data contain approximately 180,000 clones, roughly 83% of them singletons. Sequences were obtained from PBMCs. The origin of the receptors is a woman aged 45 to 65 in good health and CMV-seronegative.

This clone showed up just a few times. The CDR3 protein is CASSPIGEASYEQYF. The CDR3 region has the DNA TGTGCCAGCAGCCCGATCGGGGAGGCCTCCTACGAGCAGTACTTC. This chain connects TRBV11-2 to TRBJ2-7; D is possibly TRBD2 (6 bases). Germline-derived CDR1 and CDR2 are SGHAT and FQNNGV. The CDR3 has 15 residues. V gave up 5 bases and J gave up 0 bases, with 14 bases separating them.

V gene TRBV6-6 combines with J gene TRBJ1-1, with D perhaps matching TRBD1 (6 bases). The CDR3 sequence is 13 residues long. Trimming took off 7 bases at V and 1 base at J, with 10 bases between the two ends. Germline CDR1 MNHNY, CDR2 SVGAGI (reference sequence). The CDR3 sequence is CASIFRGNTEAFF. The CDR3, as DNA: TGTGCCAGCATCTTCAGGGGGAACACTGAAGCTTTCTTT.

The chain joins TRBV5-6 to TRBJ2-5; a weak D match, TRBD1 (5 bases). The closer fit of TRBJ2-7 to the DNA end suggests the J call may be wrong. The CDR3 contains 13 residues. Germline V CDR1 and CDR2: SGHDT, YYEEEE. The CDR3 DNA is TGTGCCAGCAGCTTGATGGGGCTCGGCGAGCAGTACTTC. Translating gives CASSLMGLGEQYF.

This rearrangement joins TRBV6-6 to TRBJ2-3; D may be TRBD2 (5 bases). The V gene's germline CDR1 is MNHNY and CDR2 SVGAGI (reference sequence). This CDR3 region has 15 residues. V was cut by 4 bases and J by 6 bases, with 17 bases left in between. CDR3 in amino acids: CASSSIRENVDTQYF. For the CDR3, the DNA is TGTGCCAGCAGTTCTATACGGGAAAACGTGGATACGCAGTATTTT.

In regard to this clone: The junction and the germline gene differ at one end; a read error may be behind it. The V gene is TRBV7-2, the J gene TRBJ1-6; D gene uncertain. The germline CDR1 and CDR2 sequences are SGHTA and FQGNSA. The CDR3 length is 14 residues. The CDR3 spells CASNLPGYNSPLHF. The CDR3 DNA reads TGTGCCAGCAACTTACCAGGCTATAATTCACCCCTCCACTTT.

The chain uses TRBV7-2 and TRBJ1-5; D gene ambiguous. V was cut by 4 bases and J by 6 bases, with 10 bases left in between. CDR3 size: 13 residues. Germline loops: CDR1 SGHTA, CDR2 FQGNSA. CDR3 residues: CASSSPGVQPQHF. The CDR3 nucleotides read TGTGCCAGCAGCTCCCCCGGGGTTCAGCCCCAGCATTTT.

The chain couples TRBV6-6 to TRBJ1-5; D gene ambiguous. This CDR3 spans 12 amino acids. The germline V gene has CDR1 MNHNY and CDR2 SVGAGI (reference sequence). V was pared by 2 bases and J by 8 bases, with 7 bases between. CDR3 nucleotides: TGTGCCAGCAGTTACACCCAGGAGCCCCAGCATTTT. It translates to CASSYTQEPQHF.

The chain couples TRBV11-2 to TRBJ1-1; unclear D gene. The CDR3 covers 11 residues. The V gene's germline CDR1 is SGHAT and CDR2 FQNNGV. Trimming removed 5 bases from V and 7 bases from J, with 8 bases in between. The CDR3 region is CASSPLSEAFF. DNA of the CDR3: TGTGCCAGCAGCCCCCTCAGTGAAGCTTTCTTT.